The 23 T cell receptor beta chains presented below share a single source sample, sequenced in a study of T cells in Graves' hyperthyroidism and ophthalmopathy. Researchers took RNA transcripts and amplified the TCR beta CDR3 regions from them. TCR CDR3 regions were first amplified by RT-PCR with HTBI primers. TCRdb reprocessed the multiplex PCR reads with MiXCR, giving one entry per CDR3 protein. The data hold hundreds of thousands of distinct CDR3 sequences, with about 14% observed a single time. Sequencing input: blood. The receptors derive from a woman in her forties or fifties with Graves' ophthalmopathy.

This clonotype was seen many times. V and J are TRBV6-1 and TRBJ2-6; the D is unclear. The CDR3 consists of 15 residues. CDR1 MNHNS and CDR2 SASEGT come from the germline V gene. V was trimmed by 2 bases and J by 0 bases, leaving 5 bases between them. The CDR3 here is CASSEFTSGANVLTF. CDR3 coding DNA: TGTGCCAGCAGTGAATTCACCTCTGGGGCCAACGTCCTGACTTTC.

As for this clonotype: Since no conserved phenylalanine or tryptophan closes the CDR3, a read error is the likely cause. This chain uses TRBV7-4 with TRBJ1-1; 8 nucleotides match TRBD1. The V and J ends lost 2 bases and 0 bases, in that order; junction bases with no gene match: 11. This CDR3 comprises 18 residues. The germline V gene has CDR1 SGHVT and CDR2 SQSDAQ. The CDR3 DNA follows: TGTGCCAGCAGCTTAAAGGGACAGGCGATATGTCTGAACACTGAAGCTTTCCTT. Its protein product is CASSLKGQAICLNTEAFL.

This clonotype was recorded at least ten times. The J gene is TRBJ2-1, the V gene TRBV5-5; D unclear. V shed 4 bases and J shed 2 bases, with 7 bases lying between them. The V gene's germline CDR1 is SGHKS and CDR2 YYEKEE (reference sequence). This CDR3 comprises 13 residues. DNA for the CDR3: TGTGCCAGCAGCCCAATCCCCTACAATGAGCAGTTCTTC. Amino acid sequence: CASSPIPYNEQFF.

This chain uses TRBV7-9 with TRBJ2-5, with 12 nucleotides matching TRBD2. The germline gives CDR1 SEHNR, CDR2 FQNEAQ (reference sequence). The CDR3 length is 17 residues. J gave up 5 bases and V 4 bases, and 11 bases lay outside the gene matches. CDR3 residues: CASSSPWTSGKGETQYF. CDR3 DNA sequence: TGTGCCAGCAGCTCACCCTGGACTAGCGGGAAGGGCGAGACCCAGTACTTC.

This clonotype was counted at least ten times. The chain uses TRBV12-3 or TRBV12-4 and TRBJ2-1; perhaps TRBD2 as D (6 bases). The CDR3 covers 14 residues. Trimming pared 7 bases from V and 2 bases from J, leaving 12 bases between. For the CDR3, the DNA is TGTGCCAGCACCCTTGGGGGGACCTACAATGAGCAGTTCTTC. This translates into CASTLGGTYNEQFF.

There are many counts of this clonotype. The chain joins TRBV28 to TRBJ2-3; D is possibly TRBD1 (6 bases). The ends were cut back, 6 bases at V and 0 bases at J, with 13 bases in the middle. The CDR3 runs to 15 residues. Germline V gene sequence: CDR1 MDHEN, CDR2 SYDVKM. The CDR3 nucleotides read TGTGCCAGCAGACTACAGGGTGCTAGCACAGATACGCAGTATTTT. Its translation: CASRLQGASTDTQYF.

This clonotype was seen at least ten times. The chain has TRBV5-1 and TRBJ1-1, with 8 bases aligning to TRBD1. CDR1 is SGHRS, CDR2 YFSETQ, per germline. This CDR3 spans 14 amino acids. V shed 4 bases, J shed 3 bases, and the junction held 5 bases outside the gene matches. CDR3 DNA sequence: TGCGCCAGCAGCCCGACAGGGGACGACACTGAAGCTTTCTTT. This codes for CASSPTGDDTEAFF.

This clonotype appeared many times. V gene TRBV3-1 combines with J gene TRBJ2-7, with D possibly matching TRBD2 (6 bases). Trimming removed 6 bases from V and 1 base from J, with 16 bases in between. The CDR3 extends over 15 amino acids. The germline V gene encodes CDR1 LGHDT and CDR2 YNNKEL (reference sequence). CDR3 nucleotide sequence: TGTGCCAGCAGTGACCGGACTAAACTTTCCTACGAGCAGTACTTC. This gives the protein CASSDRTKLSYEQYF.

This clonotype has only a few counts. This sequence joins TRBV7-9 and TRBJ2-7, with D tentatively TRBD1 (6 bases). V dropped 2 bases and J dropped 4 bases, with 21 bases sitting between them. Germline V lookup: CDR1 SEHNR, CDR2 FQNEAQ (reference sequence). The length of the CDR3 is 17 residues. The CDR3: CASSLPRTERHKYEQYF. CDR3 DNA sequence: TGTGCCAGCAGCTTACCCCGGACAGAGCGTCACAAATACGAGCAGTACTTC.

This clonotype was counted at least ten times. The chain joins TRBV6-2 or TRBV6-3 to TRBJ2-7, with 10 bases aligning to TRBD2. Looked up from germline, CDR1 is MNHEY and CDR2 is SVGEGT. The CDR3 has 18 residues. Trimming at V came to 4 bases and at J to 2 bases, leaving 14 bases not matched to a gene. The CDR3 protein is CASSSLRASGSYTYEQYF. In DNA form, the CDR3 reads TGTGCCAGCAGTTCCCTAAGGGCTAGCGGGAGCTACACCTACGAGCAGTACTTC.

V and J are TRBV7-2 and TRBJ1-2, with D perhaps TRBD1 (5 bases). The CDR3 has 15 residues. Looked up from germline, CDR1 is SGHTA and CDR2 is FQGNSA. V was trimmed by 1 base and J by 4 bases, leaving 13 bases between them. Here the CDR3 reads CASSLVRQYGYGYTF. The CDR3 nucleotides are TGTGCCAGCAGCTTAGTCAGACAGTACGGCTATGGCTACACCTTC.

The sample holds a few counts of this clonotype. V and J are TRBV9 and TRBJ1-1, with 7 positions matching TRBD1. CDR1 SGDLS and CDR2 YYNGEE come from the germline V gene. The CDR3 sequence is 14 residues long. The V gene end was trimmed by 0 bases and the J gene end by 9 bases; junction bases not matched to a gene: 8. CDR3 nucleotides: TGTGCCAGCAGCGTAGGATCCTGGGACAGCAAAGCTTTCTTT. It specifies CASSVGSWDSKAFF.

This clonotype was seen repeatedly, ten times or more. This chain uses TRBV11-1 with TRBJ2-1, with 9 positions matching TRBD2. Germline-derived CDR1 and CDR2 are SGHAT and FQDESV (reference sequence). V lost 1 base, J lost 5 bases, and 9 bases stayed unmatched. This CDR3 has 17 residues. CDR3 residues: CASSLVLAGPADNEQFF. The CDR3 DNA reads TGTGCCAGCAGCTTAGTACTAGCGGGTCCCGCGGACAATGAGCAGTTCTTC.

In its sample, this clonotype was seen a few times. Written as DNA, the CDR3 is TGTGCCAGCGGACTAGGGGGGCACAATGAGCAGTTCTTC. Amino acids: CASGLGGHNEQFF. The chain combines TRBV9 with TRBJ2-1; the D gene is possibly TRBD2 (7 bases). The germline V gene encodes CDR1 SGDLS and CDR2 YYNGEE. Trimming left V 7 bases short and J 5 bases short, with 13 bases between. This CDR3 contains 13 residues.

CDR3 bases: TGTGCCAGCTCACGAGAGACGCCAGCAGACACCGGGGAGCTGTTTTTT. Protein product: CASSRETPADTGELFF. V usage is TRBV18 and J usage is TRBJ2-2; D ambiguous. The germline gives CDR1 KGHSH, CDR2 LQKENI. Trimming pared 4 bases from V and 3 bases from J, leaving 15 bases between. The CDR3 is 16 amino acids.

This clonotype was observed at least ten times. The chain links TRBV24-1 to TRBJ2-1; 9 nucleotides align to TRBD1. Germline V gives CDR1 KGHDR, CDR2 SFDVKD. The V segment lost 1 base and the J segment 3 bases; nucleotides outside the gene matches: 3. This CDR3 comprises 16 residues. CDR3 in DNA: TGTGCCACCAGTGATTTTCAGGGACAGGGCTACAATGAGCAGTTCTTC. The encoded protein is CATSDFQGQGYNEQFF.

This clonotype was counted once. The V call is TRBV4-3, the J call TRBJ2-1; 10 nucleotides match TRBD2. This CDR3 is built from 16 residues. Germline assignment: CDR1 LGHNA and CDR2 YSLEER. The V segment lost 0 bases and the J segment 8 bases; nucleotides outside the gene matches: 7. CDR3 sequence (DNA): TGCGCCAGCAGCCAAGATTTGGCTAGCGGGAGTGATGAGCAGTTCTTC. Amino acid sequence: CASSQDLASGSDEQFF.

The chain couples TRBV28 to TRBJ2-1; 9 bases line up with TRBD1. The CDR3 length is 18 residues. Germline CDR1 MDHEN, CDR2 SYDVKM. J was trimmed by 8 bases and V by 2 bases; bases with no gene match: 16. CDR3 bases: TGTGCCAGCAGTTTACCCTCCCCGACAGGGGGGGTCGAGGATGAGCAGTTCTTC. Residues: CASSLPSPTGGVEDEQFF.

This clonotype was picked up many times. The chain links TRBV11-3 to TRBJ2-1; the D is unclear. V dropped 5 bases and J dropped 7 bases, with 12 bases sitting between them. Germline V gene sequence: CDR1 SGHNT, CDR2 YENEEA. The CDR3 totals 13 residues. CDR3 in amino acids: CASSTDVGNEQFF. CDR3 bases: TGTGCCAGCAGCACAGATGTCGGTAATGAGCAGTTCTTC.

The sample holds many counts of this clonotype. The chain uses TRBV28 and TRBJ1-5; D remains ambiguous. Trimming left V 8 bases short and J 6 bases short, with 11 bases between. The V gene's germline CDR1 is MDHEN and CDR2 SYDVKM. This CDR3 spans 12 amino acids. CDR3 DNA: TGTGCCAGCGGAGGGCACAGTCAGCCCCAGCATTTT. It codes for CASGGHSQPQHF. The whole variable domain, remainder taken from reference TRBV28 and TRBJ1-5, is DVKVTQSSRYLVKRTGEKVFLECVQDMDHENMFWYRQDPGLGLRLIYFSYDVKMKEKGDIPEGYSVSREKKERFSLILESASTNQTSMYLCASGGHSQPQHFGDGTRLSIL.

In this sample, this clonotype turned up a few times. The J gene is TRBJ2-7, the V gene TRBV7-2, with 11 positions matching TRBD2. The CDR3 has 13 residues. The V gene's germline CDR1 is SGHTA and CDR2 FQGNSA. J was trimmed by 3 bases and V by 8 bases; bases with no gene match: 3. CDR3 in amino acids: CASCGTSGYEQYF. The CDR3 DNA is TGTGCCAGCTGTGGGACTAGCGGCTACGAGCAGTACTTC.

This clonotype was counted ten times or more. This chain uses TRBV2 with TRBJ1-1; D may be TRBD1 (5 bases). CDR3 length: 15 amino acids. Looked up from germline, CDR1 is SNHLY and CDR2 is FYNNEI. With 7 bases removed from V and 6 bases from J, the gap between germline ends came to 21 bases. The CDR3, as DNA: TGTGCCAGCACCAGAGGTGGGGCCGCTCTCCCTGAAGCTTTCTTT. Translated: CASTRGGAALPEAFF.

This clonotype was counted at least ten times. The chain couples TRBV11-3 to TRBJ2-3; 14 bases are shared with TRBD2. CDR3 length: 18 amino acids. After removal of 3 bases from V and 4 bases from J, the junction contained 9 bases not matched to a gene. Germline CDR1 SGHNT, CDR2 YENEEA. CDR3 nucleotides: TGTGCCAGCAGCTTTGGGGGACGACTAGCGGGAGGGCCAGATACGCAGTATTTT. Translated: CASSFGGRLAGGPDTQYF. Complete variable domain (other parts from reference TRBV11-3 and TRBJ2-3): EAGVVQSPRYKIIEKKQPVAFWCNPISGHNTLYWYLQNLGQGPELLIRYENEEAVDDSQLPKDRFSAERLKGVDSTLKIQPAELGDSAVYLCASSFGGRLAGGPDTQYFGPGTRLTVL.